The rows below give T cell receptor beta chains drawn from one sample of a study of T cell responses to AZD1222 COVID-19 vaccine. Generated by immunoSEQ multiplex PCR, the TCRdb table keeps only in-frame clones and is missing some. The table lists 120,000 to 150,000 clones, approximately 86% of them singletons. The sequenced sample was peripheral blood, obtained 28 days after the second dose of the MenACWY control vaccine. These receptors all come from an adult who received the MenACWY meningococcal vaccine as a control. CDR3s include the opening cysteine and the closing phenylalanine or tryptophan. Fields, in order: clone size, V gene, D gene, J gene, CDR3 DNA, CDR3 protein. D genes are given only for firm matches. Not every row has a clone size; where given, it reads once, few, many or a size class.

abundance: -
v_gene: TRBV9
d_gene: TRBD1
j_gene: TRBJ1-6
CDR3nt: TGTGCCAGCAGCGTGACAGGGATTGCGAATTCACCCCTCCACTTT
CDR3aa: CASSVTGIANSPLHF

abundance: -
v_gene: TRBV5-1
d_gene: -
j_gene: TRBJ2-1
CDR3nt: TGCGCCAGCAGCTTGGCCGGGAGCTCCTACAATGAGCAGTTCTTC
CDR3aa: CASSLAGSSYNEQFF

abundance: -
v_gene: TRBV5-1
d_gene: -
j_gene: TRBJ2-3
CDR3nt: TGCGCCAGCAGCTTGGAAGGGCCCGGTCCCCCAGATACGCAGTATTTT
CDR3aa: CASSLEGPGPPDTQYF

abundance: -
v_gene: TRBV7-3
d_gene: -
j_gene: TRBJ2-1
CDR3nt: TGTGCCAGCAGCTTATCGGGGCGAAGCTCCTACAATGAGCAGTTCTTC
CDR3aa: CASSLSGRSSYNEQFF

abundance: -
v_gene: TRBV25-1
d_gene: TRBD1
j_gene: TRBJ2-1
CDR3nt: TGTGCCAGCACTGACAGGGCGGAGCAGTTCTTC
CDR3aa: CASTDRAEQFF

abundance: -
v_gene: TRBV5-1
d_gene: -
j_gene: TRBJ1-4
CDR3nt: TGCGCCAGCAGCCCGGGGGGTTGGACTAATGAAAAACTGTTTTTT
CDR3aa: CASSPGGWTNEKLFF

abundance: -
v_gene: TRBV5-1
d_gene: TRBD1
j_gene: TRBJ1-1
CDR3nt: TGCGCCAGCCGGGGACAGCTGAACACTGAAGCTTTCTTT
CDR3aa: CASRGQLNTEAFF

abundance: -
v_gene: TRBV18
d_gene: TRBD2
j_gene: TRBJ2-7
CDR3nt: TGTGCCAGCTCACCAAAGGTCCTAGCGGGAGACGAGCAGTACTTC
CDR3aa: CASSPKVLAGDEQYF

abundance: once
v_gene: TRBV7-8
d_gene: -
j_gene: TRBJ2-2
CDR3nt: TGTGCCAGCAGCTTAGTAGGGAGGGGGCTCGACACCGGGGAGCTGTTTTTT
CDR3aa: CASSLVGRGLDTGELFF

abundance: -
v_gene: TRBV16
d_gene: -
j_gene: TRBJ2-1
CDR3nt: TGTGCCAGCAGCCAATGGAACACTATGGGCAATGAGCAGTTCTTC
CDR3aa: CASSQWNTMGNEQFF

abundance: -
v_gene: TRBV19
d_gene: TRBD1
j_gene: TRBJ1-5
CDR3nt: TGTGCCAGCGACAGGGTCTCCAGCAATCAGCCCCAGCATTTT
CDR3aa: CASDRVSSNQPQHF

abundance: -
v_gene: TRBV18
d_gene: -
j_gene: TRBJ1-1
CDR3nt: TGTGCCAGCTCACCACCGTTTTCCACTGAAGCTTTCTTT
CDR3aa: CASSPPFSTEAFF

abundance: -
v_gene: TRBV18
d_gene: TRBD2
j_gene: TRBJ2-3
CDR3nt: TGTGCCAGCTCACCACTGACTAGCCATACAGATACGCAGTATTTT
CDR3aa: CASSPLTSHTDTQYF

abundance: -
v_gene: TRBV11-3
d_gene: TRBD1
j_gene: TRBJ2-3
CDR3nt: TGTGCCAGCAGCACACCGGGACAGATCACAGATACGCAGTATTTT
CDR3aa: CASSTPGQITDTQYF

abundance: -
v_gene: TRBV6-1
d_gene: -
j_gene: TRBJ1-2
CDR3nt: TGTGCCAGCAGTGACCCACGACATGGCCGGGATGGCTACACCTTC
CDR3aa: CASSDPRHGRDGYTF

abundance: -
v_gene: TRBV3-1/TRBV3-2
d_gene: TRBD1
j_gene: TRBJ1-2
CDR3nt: TGTGCCAGCAGCCGGAGCGGACAGGTCTCTTATGGCTACACCTTC
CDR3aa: CASSRSGQVSYGYTF

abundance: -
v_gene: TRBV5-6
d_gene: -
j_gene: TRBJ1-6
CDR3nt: TGTGCCAGCAGCTTTAGCCCCTCAATTAATTCACCCCTCCACTTT
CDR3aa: CASSFSPSINSPLHF

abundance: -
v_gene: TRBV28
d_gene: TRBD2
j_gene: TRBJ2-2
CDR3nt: TGTGCCAGCAGAGTTAGGGGACTATCCCCCGGGGAGCTGTTTTTT
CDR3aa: CASRVRGLSPGELFF

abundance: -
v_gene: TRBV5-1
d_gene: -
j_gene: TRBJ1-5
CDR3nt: TGCGCCAGCAGCTTGATGGGGCAGGGCCAGCCCCAGCATTTT
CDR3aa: CASSLMGQGQPQHF

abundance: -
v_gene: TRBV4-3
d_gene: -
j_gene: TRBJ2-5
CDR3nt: TGCGCCAGCAGCCAAGAGGGGGAAGAGACCCAGTACTTC
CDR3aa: CASSQEGEETQYF

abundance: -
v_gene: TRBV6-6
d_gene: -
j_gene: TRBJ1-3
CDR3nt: TGTGCCAGCAGTTACGCTCAGGGCGCTGGAAACACCATATATTTT
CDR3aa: CASSYAQGAGNTIYF

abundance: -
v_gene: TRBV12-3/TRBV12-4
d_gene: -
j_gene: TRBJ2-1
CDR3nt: TGTGCCAGCAGACCTCTAGCCGATGAGCAGTTCTTC
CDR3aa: CASRPLADEQFF

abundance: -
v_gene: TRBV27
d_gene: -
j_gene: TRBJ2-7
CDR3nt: TGTGCCAGCAGTTTCGCCCGCAGGGCAGACGAGCAGTACTTC
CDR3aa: CASSFARRADEQYF

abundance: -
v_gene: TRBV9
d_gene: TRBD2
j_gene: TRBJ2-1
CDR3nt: TGTGCCAGCAGCGTAGGACTAGCGGGACGGGAGCAGTTCTTC
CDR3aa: CASSVGLAGREQFF

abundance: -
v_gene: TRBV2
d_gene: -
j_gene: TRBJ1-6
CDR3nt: TGTGCCAGCAGTGACCTGGGTTCACCCCTCCACTTT
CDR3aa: CASSDLGSPLHF

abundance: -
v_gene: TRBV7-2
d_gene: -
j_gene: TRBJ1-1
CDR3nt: TGTGCCAGCAGCTCTCAGCAGAACACTGAAGCTTTCTTT
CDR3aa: CASSSQQNTEAFF

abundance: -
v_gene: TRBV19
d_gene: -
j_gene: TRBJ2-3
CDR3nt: TGTGCCAGTAGTACGCGACTAGAAGATACGCAGTATTTT
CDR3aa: CASSTRLEDTQYF

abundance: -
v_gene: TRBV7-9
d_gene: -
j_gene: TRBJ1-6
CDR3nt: TGTGCCAGCAGCTTTTGGTCAGGGACATATCTAAATTCACCCCTCCACTTT
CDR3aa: CASSFWSGTYLNSPLHF

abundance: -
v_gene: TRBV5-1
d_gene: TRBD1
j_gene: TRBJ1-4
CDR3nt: TGCGCCAGCAGCGCAGGGACAGGGGGATTGGCAACTAATGAAAAACTGTTTTTT
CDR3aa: CASSAGTGGLATNEKLFF

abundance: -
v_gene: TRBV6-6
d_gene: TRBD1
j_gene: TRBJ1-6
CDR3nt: TGTGCCAGCAGTTACTCGACAGGGTTCTTGGCACCCCTCCACTTT
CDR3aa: CASSYSTGFLAPLHF

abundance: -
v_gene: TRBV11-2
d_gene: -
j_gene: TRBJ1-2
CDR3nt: TGTGCCAGCAGCTTGAGCGAAACGGGCTACACCTTC
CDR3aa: CASSLSETGYTF

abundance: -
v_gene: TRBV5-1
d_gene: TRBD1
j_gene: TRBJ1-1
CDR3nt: TGCGCCAGCAGCTTGGTGGGCAGGGGGCGAGACACTGAAGCTTTCTTT
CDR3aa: CASSLVGRGRDTEAFF

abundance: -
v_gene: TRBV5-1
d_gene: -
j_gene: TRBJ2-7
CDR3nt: TGCGCCAGCAGCCCGACAGGTAATACCTACGAGCAGTACTTC
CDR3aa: CASSPTGNTYEQYF

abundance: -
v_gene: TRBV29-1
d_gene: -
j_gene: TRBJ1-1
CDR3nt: TGCAGCGTTGATAGGGTAGGGTTCACTGAAGCTTTCTTT
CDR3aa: CSVDRVGFTEAFF

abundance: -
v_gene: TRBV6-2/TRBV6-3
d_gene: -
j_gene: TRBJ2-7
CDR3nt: TGTGCCAGCAGTTACTTAAGGGGATCCTACGAGCAGTACTTC
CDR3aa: CASSYLRGSYEQYF

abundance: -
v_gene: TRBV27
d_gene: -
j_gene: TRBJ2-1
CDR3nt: TGTGCCAGCAGTTTAACGGCGGGCTATGAGCAGTTCTTC
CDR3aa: CASSLTAGYEQFF

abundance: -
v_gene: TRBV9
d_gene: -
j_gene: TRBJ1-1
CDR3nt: TGTGCCAGCAGCCCCGGGACGCAGCCGCGGGCTTTCTTT
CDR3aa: CASSPGTQPRAFF

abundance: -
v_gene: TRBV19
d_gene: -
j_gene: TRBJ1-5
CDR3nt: TGTGCCAGTAGTATGTTTCCGGGGGCTAGTTCTCAGCCCCAGCATTTT
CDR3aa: CASSMFPGASSQPQHF

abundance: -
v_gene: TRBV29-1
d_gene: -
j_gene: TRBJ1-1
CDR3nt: TGCAGCGTTGAATTCCGGACAGTGACGAACACTGAAGCTTTCTTT
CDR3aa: CSVEFRTVTNTEAFF

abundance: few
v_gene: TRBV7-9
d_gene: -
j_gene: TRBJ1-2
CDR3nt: TGTGCCAGCAGCTTAAGGAACAGGGTGGATGGCTACACCTTC
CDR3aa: CASSLRNRVDGYTF

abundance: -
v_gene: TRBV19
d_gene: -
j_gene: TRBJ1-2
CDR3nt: TGTGCCAGTAGTATTAGCGGGGCAAACTATGGCTACACCTTC
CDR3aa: CASSISGANYGYTF

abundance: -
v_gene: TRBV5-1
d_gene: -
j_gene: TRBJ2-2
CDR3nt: TGCGCCAGCAGCTTGGAAGGGGAGCTGTTTTTT
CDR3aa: CASSLEGELFF

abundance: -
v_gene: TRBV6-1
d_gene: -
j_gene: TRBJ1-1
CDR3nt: TGTGCCAGCAGTGAAGCGGGACGGGACGATGAAGCTTTCTTT
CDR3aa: CASSEAGRDDEAFF

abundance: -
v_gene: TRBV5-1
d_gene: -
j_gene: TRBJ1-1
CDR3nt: TGCGCCAGCAGTTGGCAGGCGAACACTGAAGCTTTCTTT
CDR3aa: CASSWQANTEAFF

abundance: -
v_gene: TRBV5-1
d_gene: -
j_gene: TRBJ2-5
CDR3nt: TGCGCCAGCAGCTTGCCTGGCAGCCAAGAGACCCAGTACTTC
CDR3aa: CASSLPGSQETQYF

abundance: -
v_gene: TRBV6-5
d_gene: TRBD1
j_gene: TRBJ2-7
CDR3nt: TGTGCCAGCAGTTACTCCCCTACAGGGGGCTCCTACGAGCAGTACTTC
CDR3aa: CASSYSPTGGSYEQYF

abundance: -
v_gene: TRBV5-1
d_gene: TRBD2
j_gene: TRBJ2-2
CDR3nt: TGCGCCAGCAGCCTCCAGACTAGCGGGACCTCCAGGAACACCGGGGAGCTGTTTTTT
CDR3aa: CASSLQTSGTSRNTGELFF

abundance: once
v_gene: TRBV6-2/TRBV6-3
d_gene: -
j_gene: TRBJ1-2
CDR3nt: TGTGCCAGCAGTTCCGGGACGGCGCGGGGCTACACCTTC
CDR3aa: CASSSGTARGYTF

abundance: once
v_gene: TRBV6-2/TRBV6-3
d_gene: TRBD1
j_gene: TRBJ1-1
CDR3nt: TGTGCCAGCAGCCGAGGACAGGGGAACACTGAAGCTTTCTTT
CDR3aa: CASSRGQGNTEAFF

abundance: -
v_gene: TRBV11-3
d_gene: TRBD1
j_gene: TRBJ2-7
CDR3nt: TGTGCCAGCAGCTTAGAACAGGGGCTCAACGAGCAGTACTTC
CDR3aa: CASSLEQGLNEQYF

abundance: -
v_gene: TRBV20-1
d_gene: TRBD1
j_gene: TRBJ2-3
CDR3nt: TGCAGTGCTAGTGGTCGGGACAGGGGGCTCACAGATACGCAGTATTTT
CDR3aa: CSASGRDRGLTDTQYF

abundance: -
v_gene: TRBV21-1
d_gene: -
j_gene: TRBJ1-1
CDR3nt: TGTGCCAGCAGCACCGCAGGGGGTAGAACTGAAGCTTTCTTT
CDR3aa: CASSTAGGRTEAFF

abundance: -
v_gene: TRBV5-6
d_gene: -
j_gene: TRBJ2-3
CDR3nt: TGTGCCAGCAGCCTGAGGGATACGCAGTATTTT
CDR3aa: CASSLRDTQYF

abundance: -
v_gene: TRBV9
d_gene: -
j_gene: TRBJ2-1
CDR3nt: TGTGCCAGCAGCCCCCGACCGAGCTCCTACAATGAGCAGTTCTTC
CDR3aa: CASSPRPSSYNEQFF

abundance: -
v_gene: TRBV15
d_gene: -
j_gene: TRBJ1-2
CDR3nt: TGTGCCACCGGGAATGTAAACTATGGCTACACCTTC
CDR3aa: CATGNVNYGYTF

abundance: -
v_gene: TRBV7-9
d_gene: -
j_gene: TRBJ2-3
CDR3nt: TGTGCCAGCAGCCTAGACACAGATACGCAGTATTTT
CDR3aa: CASSLDTDTQYF

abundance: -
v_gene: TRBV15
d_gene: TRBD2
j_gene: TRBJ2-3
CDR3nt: TGTGCCACCAGCAGTCAGCTAGCGGGATCCACAGATACGCAGTATTTT
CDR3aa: CATSSQLAGSTDTQYF

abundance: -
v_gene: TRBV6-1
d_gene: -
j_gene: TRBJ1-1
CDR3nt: TGTGCCAGCAGTGACACCCCCGAAGCTTTCTTT
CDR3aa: CASSDTPEAFF

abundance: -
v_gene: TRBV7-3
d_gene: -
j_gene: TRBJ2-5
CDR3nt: TGTGCCAGCAGCTTATCTAGCGTAGAGACCCAGTACTTC
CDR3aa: CASSLSSVETQYF